The rows below give T cell receptor beta chains drawn from one sample of a study of blood T cell repertoires in COVID-19. Some clones are missing from TCRdb's copy, which holds only in-frame ones; the method was immunoSEQ multiplex PCR. This sample has tens of thousands of clones; about 88% occur once, and the top ten carry roughly a third. Sequencing was performed on peripheral blood. The receptors here all came from a man between 65 and 80 years old with active COVID-19. Each CDR3 is given with its conserved first and last residue.

>TRBV5-4|TRBJ2-2
CASSPGPANTGELFF
>TRBV4-1|TRBJ1-5
CASSQESGNQPQHF
>TRBV7-2|TRBJ1-2
CASSLGQGSDYGYTF
>TRBV23-1|TRBJ1-2
CASSQSLPYGGSGYTF
>TRBV18|TRBJ2-5
CASSPRQLQETQYF
>TRBV18|TRBJ1-3
CASSPDRMGSNTIYF
>TRBV28|TRBJ1-1
CASSSPGGGFFEAFF
>TRBV20-1|TRBJ2-1
CSARGGSEQFF
>TRBV28|TRBJ2-7
CASSPPGAPYEQYF
>TRBV16|TRBJ1-2
CASSQSRGGYGYTF
>TRBV19|TRBJ1-4
CASLDRKGEKLFF
>TRBV28|TRBJ1-5
CASRPGTAKSKPQHF
>TRBV18|TRBJ2-5
CASSRTGGSGETQYF
>TRBV4-3|TRBJ1-6
CASSLFRDSKSPLHF
>TRBV7-8|TRBJ1-2
CASSPGTVYGYTF
>TRBV19|TRBJ2-7
CASSPHDRGLYEQYF
>TRBV9|TRBJ2-7
CASSVAGRSEQYF
>TRBV18|TRBJ2-7
CASSPGDRGIAGGGYYEQYF
>TRBV5-4|TRBJ2-3
CASSLVLSDTQYF
>TRBV28|TRBJ2-6
CASSSWTSSGANVLTF
>TRBV18|TRBJ2-5
CASSPSLAGGHAMGLTQYF
>TRBV6-5|TRBJ1-4
CASSLPGAEKLFF
>TRBV25-1|TRBJ2-7
CASSPLGGGSYEQYF
>TRBV5-1|TRBJ2-5
CASRPSGYQETQYF
>TRBV7-8|TRBJ1-2
CASSLGSIYGYTF
>TRBV6-5|TRBJ2-7
CASSYGHEQYF
>TRBV9|TRBJ2-3
CASSAAHSSGRNKDTQYF
>TRBV7-9|TRBJ1-2
CASSPGTGADYGYTF
>TRBV7-2|TRBJ2-2
CASSLEGGLSTGELFF
>TRBV5-1|TRBJ1-1
CASSPGDRGRFVNTEAFF
>TRBV27|TRBJ1-1
CASSSRGFMNTEAFF
>TRBV5-8|TRBJ1-3
CASSRGRVSSGNTIYF
>TRBV3-1/TRBV3-2|TRBJ2-1
CASSLISGGVYNEQFF
>TRBV19|TRBJ1-4
CASTQQGSGEKLFF
>TRBV4-1|TRBJ2-1
CASSLGGGQSNEQFF
>TRBV4-2|TRBJ1-1
CASSQARESAEAFF
>TRBV6-6|TRBJ2-5
CASSQLGPGGETQYF
>TRBV5-6|TRBJ2-3
CASSLAGGSVPDTQYF
>TRBV28|TRBJ2-1
CASSFPPGGLSSYNEQFF
>TRBV28|TRBJ2-1
CASSLFTSGSRNEQFF
>TRBV28|TRBJ1-2
CASSSLRGNYGYTF